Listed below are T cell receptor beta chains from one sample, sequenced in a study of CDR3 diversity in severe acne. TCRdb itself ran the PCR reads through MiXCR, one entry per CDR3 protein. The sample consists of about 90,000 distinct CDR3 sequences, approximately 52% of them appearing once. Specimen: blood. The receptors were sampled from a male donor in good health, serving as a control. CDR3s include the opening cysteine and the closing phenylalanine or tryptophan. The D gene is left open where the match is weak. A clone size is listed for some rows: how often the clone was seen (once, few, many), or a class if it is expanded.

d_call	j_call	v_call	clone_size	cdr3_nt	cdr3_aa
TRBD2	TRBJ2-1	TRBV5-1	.	TGCGCCAGCAGCTTGGGAGCGGGAGGGCCTCTTGGCAATGAGCAGTTCTTC	CASSLGAGGPLGNEQFF
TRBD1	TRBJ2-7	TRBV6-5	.	TGTGCCAGCAGTTCTAAAGCCGGGACAGACCTTTATTCCTACGAGCAGTACTTC	CASSSKAGTDLYSYEQYF
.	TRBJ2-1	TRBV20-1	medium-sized	TGCAGTGCTAGAGATCCCCGGGCAGGGAGAAATGAGCAGTTCTTC	CSARDPRAGRNEQFF
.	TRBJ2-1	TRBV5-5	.	TGTGCCAGCAGCTTGGATGGTAGAGGGGGGGGGGAGCAGTTCTTC	CASSLDGRGGGEQFF
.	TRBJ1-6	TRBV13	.	TGTGCCAGCAGCAGCCCGACAGCCCCTCTCCACTTT	CASSSPTAPLHF
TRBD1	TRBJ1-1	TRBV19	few	TGTGCCAGTAGTGTGGACAGGAGGAACACTGAAGCTTTCTTT	CASSVDRRNTEAFF
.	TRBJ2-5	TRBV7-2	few	TGTGCCAGCAGCCAAGGGCAGTACCGGGAGACCCAGTACTTC	CASSQGQYRETQYF
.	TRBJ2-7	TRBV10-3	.	TGTGCCATCAGCCAGGCGAACTACGAGCAGTACTTC	CAISQANYEQYF
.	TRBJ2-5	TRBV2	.	TGTGCCAGCAGCTTCGGACGGTCGGAGACCCAGTACTTC	CASSFGRSETQYF
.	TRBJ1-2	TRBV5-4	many	TGTGCCAGCAGCTTGGACGGACCCGGGGGCTACACCTTC	CASSLDGPGGYTF
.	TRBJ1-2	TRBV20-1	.	TGCAGTGCTAGCCCGGGACAAACTAACTATGGCTACACCTTC	CSASPGQTNYGYTF
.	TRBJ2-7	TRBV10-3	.	TGTGCCGTTGCGGACAGCTACGAGCAGTACTTC	CAVADSYEQYF
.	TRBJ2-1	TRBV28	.	TGTGCCAGCAGTTTAAGCGGCGGCGGATACAATGAGCAGTTCTTC	CASSLSGGGYNEQFF
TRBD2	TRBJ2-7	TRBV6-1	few	TGTGCCAGCAGTTTTCGACTAGCGGGAGACTACGAGCAGTACTTC	CASSFRLAGDYEQYF
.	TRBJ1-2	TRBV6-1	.	TGTGCCAGCAGTTCAGTGACAGGCTACACCTTC	CASSSVTGYTF
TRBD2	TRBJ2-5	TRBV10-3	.	TGTGCCATCAGTGACAATAGCGGGTCCGAGACCCAGTACTTC	CAISDNSGSETQYF
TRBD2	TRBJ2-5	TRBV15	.	TGTGCCACCAGCAGAGATAAGAAGCGGGAGCCCCAAGAGACCCAGTACTTC	CATSRDKKREPQETQYF
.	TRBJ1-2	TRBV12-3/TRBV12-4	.	TGTGCCAGCAGTTTGGGGGGAGGAGACTATGGCTACACCTTC	CASSLGGGDYGYTF
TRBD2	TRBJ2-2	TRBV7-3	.	TGTGCCAGCAGCTCTCGACTAGCGGGAGATAACACCGGGGAGCTGTTTTTT	CASSSRLAGDNTGELFF
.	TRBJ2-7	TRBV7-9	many	TGTGCCAGCAGCCAACTGGACCGGGCCGACGAGCAGTACTTC	CASSQLDRADEQYF
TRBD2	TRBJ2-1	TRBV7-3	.	TGCGCCAGCAGCCCGCCTAGCGGGGGGCGCAATGAGCAGTTCTTC	CASSPPSGGRNEQFF
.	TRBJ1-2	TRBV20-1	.	TGCAGTGCTGACAGAGTTTTTGGAGCCACCTTC	CSADRVFGATF
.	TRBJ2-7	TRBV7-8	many	TGTGCCAGCAGCTTAATGAGGGACGGGTCCTACGAGCAGTACTTC	CASSLMRDGSYEQYF
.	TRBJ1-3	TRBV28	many	TGTGCCAGCAGTTTACCTCCTACGGTCAGGACGGATTACTCTGGAAACACCATATATTTT	CASSLPPTVRTDYSGNTIYF
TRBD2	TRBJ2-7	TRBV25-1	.	TGTGCCAGCAGTGGATTACTAGCGGAGGACTACGAGCAGTACTTC	CASSGLLAEDYEQYF
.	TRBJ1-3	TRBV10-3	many	TGTGGCACGGCGTCTGGAAACACCATATATTTT	CGTASGNTIYF
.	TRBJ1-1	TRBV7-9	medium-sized	TGTGCCAGCAAAGAGCAGATGAACACTGAAGCTTTCTTT	CASKEQMNTEAFF
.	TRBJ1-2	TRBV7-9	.	TGTGCCAGCAGCTCTAGATTGGGGGCTGCTGGCTACACCTTC	CASSSRLGAAGYTF
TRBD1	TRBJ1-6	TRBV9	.	TGTGCCAGCAGCGTCGCAGGGGGTGTAAATTCACCCCTCCACTTT	CASSVAGGVNSPLHF
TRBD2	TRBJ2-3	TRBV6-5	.	TGTGCCAGCGCTCGGGGGGAGAGCACAGATACGCAGTATTTT	CASARGESTDTQYF
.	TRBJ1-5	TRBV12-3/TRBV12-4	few	TGTGCCAGCACCTTAGGCAATCAGCCCCAGCATTTT	CASTLGNQPQHF
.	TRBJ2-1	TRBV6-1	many	TGTGCCAGCAGTGGGGCAACGGGCTCCTACAATGAGCAGTTCTTC	CASSGATGSYNEQFF
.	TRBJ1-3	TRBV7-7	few	TGTGCTAGCAGCTCCGGAGACACCATATATTTT	CASSSGDTIYF
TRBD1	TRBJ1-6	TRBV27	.	TGTGCCAGCACTCTAAAAGGACAGGGGGCTTATTCACCCCTCCACTTT	CASTLKGQGAYSPLHF
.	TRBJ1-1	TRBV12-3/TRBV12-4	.	TGTGCCAGCGGCTGGGGGGGGCGGACTGAAGCTTTCTTT	CASGWGGRTEAFF
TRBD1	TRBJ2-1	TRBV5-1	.	TGCGCCAGCAGGCGGACAGGGGGCTACAATGAGCAGTTCTTC	CASRRTGGYNEQFF
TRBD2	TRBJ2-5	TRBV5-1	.	TGTGCCAGCATCGGACTAGCGGGCCGGGAGACCCAGTACTTC	CASIGLAGRETQYF
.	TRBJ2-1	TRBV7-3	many	TGTGCCAGCAGAGAAAGCCCGGGAATTAGATACAATGAGCAGTTCTTC	CASRESPGIRYNEQFF
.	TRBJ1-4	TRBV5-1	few	TGCGCCAGCAGCTTGACGCCAGGAGAGAATGAAAAACTGTTTTTT	CASSLTPGENEKLFF
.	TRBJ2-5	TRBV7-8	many	TGTGCCAGCAGCTTAGTGGGGGAGACCCAGTACTTC	CASSLVGETQYF
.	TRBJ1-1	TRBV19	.	TGTGCCAGTAGTATATGGGAGCGGAACACTGAAGCTTTCTTT	CASSIWERNTEAFF
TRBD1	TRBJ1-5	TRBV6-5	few	TGTGCCAGCAGTTATCGGGCGACAGGGGGCAATCAGCCCCAGCATTTT	CASSYRATGGNQPQHF
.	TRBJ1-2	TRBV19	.	TGTGCCAGTAGCCCCACCCAGTTAGGTGGCTACACCTTC	CASSPTQLGGYTF